This T cell receptor beta chain appears in the sequencing data of a study of T cells in Graves' hyperthyroidism and ophthalmopathy (dated by TCRdb to between 2018 and 2021). As for the study more broadly: Peripheral blood samples were taken at initial diagnosis, before any treatment was given. TCR V-J signatures able to tell the groups apart were searched for in a discovery cohort of 90 to 100 patients, of whom around 42 had Graves' ophthalmopathy and about 60 had stable Graves' hyperthyroidism. An independent validation cohort of 18 to 20 hyperthyroidism patients and approximately 17 patients who later progressed to ophthalmopathy tested prospective prediction of ophthalmopathy. The approximately 100 discovery patients were randomly split 7:3 into training and test sets. In addition, the study compared T-cell repertoires in thyroid tissue and in blood from about 6 Graves' hyperthyroidism patients. Once sampling was done, hyperthyroidism patients were given methimazole at a starting dose of 30 mg daily, whereas ophthalmopathy patients were given high-dose intravenous methylprednisolone. TCR Vbeta CDR3 sequencing of 120 to 150 peripheral blood samples (under 45 ophthalmopathy, around 80 hyperthyroidism and some 17 progressor patients) is reported in the paper.

Reading the germline V gene (reference sequence) gives CDR1 SGHNT and CDR2 YYREEE. From cysteine to phenylalanine, the CDR3 is 13 amino acids long. The retained sequence is limited to the CDR3, 39 bases, with the frame set at the first base. The trim is 1 base for V and 3 bases for J, with a gap of 7 bases between the germline ends. This clonotype was observed many times. The antigen this receptor binds is unknown. No much larger clone exists at a distance of one base, and base qualities are not known. Stable Graves' hyperthyroidism was defined as the absence of progression to ophthalmopathy over 18 months of follow-up. Hyperthyroidism patients were newly diagnosed, had a disease duration of under 2 months, and were aged 18 to 65 years. The study excluded patients with uncontrolled infections, other autoimmune diseases, pregnancy or lactation. Diagnoses were established on the basis of clinical symptoms, serum thyroxine and TRAb, thyroid ultrasound, and orbital computed tomography. PBMCs were isolated from about 9.1 ml of fresh peripheral blood by Ficoll-Paque density gradient centrifugation. Total RNA was extracted with Trizol reagent, and quality was checked on an Agilent 2100 Bioanalyzer.

The TCR beta CDR3 regions were amplified from RNA transcripts. The first round of RT-PCR for the TCR CDR3 was performed with the HTBI primer set and the Qiagen OneStep RT-PCR kit. Libraries were constructed in a second round of multiplex PCR, after which size selection and purification were performed. Libraries were sequenced paired-end with 100 bp reads on an Illumina HiSeq2000. The published analysis was carried out like this. SOAPnuke was used to process the raw data, with reads discarded if the reads contained adapters or uncalled bases, had a mean Phred below 15, or lacked an exact constant-primer or identifier match. COPE v1.2.5 was used to merge high-quality paired reads, and clonotypes were defined as unique nucleotide sequences. Clonotypes were aligned to IMGT TRBV, TRBD and TRBJ reference segments using MiTCR v1.1. Only V-J combinations with frequency above 0.0001, covering roughly 99% of repertoires, were analysed. A TCS score was defined as the ratio of F50 (clonal expansion) to E x V (chaos), with BLOSUM62-based TCRdist applied between CDR3 peptides within each V-J. Welch's t-statistics and random forest reduced roughly 540 V-J features to about 12, which were used in a naive Bayes classifier (R e1071). TCRdb's own reprocessing of the public reads used fastp at Q25 and MiXCR and kept productive beta chains. For every CDR3 protein sequence, its rows merge into one entry that carries the most common genes and DNA. The V and J calls and clone size are TCRdb's, not the authors'. A total of 540,000 or so distinct CDR3 sequences appear in this sample, more than 15% of them only once. Of the sample, roughly 7.3% is held by the ten largest clones.

The full study reports these points: Blood samples also contained most of the expanded thyroid clonotypes (frequency above 0.001), which suggests that blood repertoires may reflect thyroid immune responses. A model built on a 13 V-J signature distinguished ophthalmopathy from stable hyperthyroidism, reaching 87.88% sensitivity and approximately 81% specificity in cross-validation and 80%/75% in testing. No statistical method was used to fix the sample size in advance, and group allocation was not hidden from the investigators. In validation, progression to ophthalmopathy was predicted by the model with almost 71% sensitivity and about 72% specificity, a median of roughly six months before onset.

The sequence was obtained from a woman aged 25-40 years with Graves' hyperthyroidism. Recombination joined TRBV5-4 with TRBJ2-5; the D gene is unclear. Sequenced input: blood. CDR3 sequence: CASSLWVEETQYF. The DNA sequence is given as TGTGCCAGCAGCTTGTGGGTCGAAGAGACCCAGTACTTC.